This TCR beta chain was captured in a study of T-cell memory formation after mild COVID-19. Study results and caveats: Confirmation of SARS-CoV-2 specificity was lacking for second-wave clones peaking day 37. Clones which contracted sat mainly in CM and EM if CD4+, and in EMRA if CD8+. Clones that shrank (day 15 to 85) were balanced CD4/CD8, whereas later expanders leaned CD4+.

Constant-segment primers served in 5'RACE that generated TCR alpha and TCR beta cDNA libraries bearing sample barcodes and UMIs. TCRdb reprocessed the 5' RACE reads with MiXCR, giving one entry per CDR3 protein. This table has about 610,000 distinct CDR3 sequences, 15% to 20% appearing once. Germline V lookup: CDR1 LNHDA, CDR2 SQIVND (reference sequence). V was cut by 3 bases and J by 1 base, with 9 bases left in between. The CDR3 is made up of 14 amino acids. In this sample, this clonotype turned up a few times. Its antigen remains unidentified. The specimen was PBMCs or a T cell subset sorted from them (not recorded which). The clonotype originates from an adult woman who had mild COVID-19 (a few samples of this study predate the infection). Cell type and time point are not known. V is TRBV19 and J is TRBJ2-5; D gene unclear. CDR3 amino acids: CASSMYTGQETQYF. CDR3 coding DNA: TGTGCCAGTAGTATGTATACTGGCCAAGAGACCCAGTACTTC.